This T cell receptor (beta chain) was obtained from a study of blood T cell repertoires in COVID-19. Looking at the study overall: Sources were T cells, B-cell-depleted T cells, or PBMCs; the material itself was cDNA or gDNA.

Trimming cost V 6 bases and J 4 bases; bases outside gene matches: 10. This CDR3 spans 15 amino acids. CDR1 and CDR2 from the germline V gene are MNHEY and SVGAGI. In the original workflow: The assay estimated nucleated cells by amplifying reference gene primers. Some clones are missing from TCRdb's copy, which holds only in-frame ones; the method was immunoSEQ multiplex PCR. V and J calls and clone size follow that table, whereas D and trimming were derived from the DNA. The table has more than 150,000 clones, around 84% seen once. The sequenced material came from peripheral blood. The TCR was taken from a woman in her forties or fifties with acute or convalescent COVID-19. The V call is TRBV6-5, the J call TRBJ2-7; 9 bases map to TRBD1. CDR3 amino acids: CASSLSPGQGYEQYF. The CDR3 DNA follows: TGTGCCAGCAGCCTGTCTCCGGGACAGGGTTACGAGCAGTACTTC.